What follows is one T cell receptor beta chain and its context. What it binds is unknown. This CDR3 has 15 amino acids. Germline CDR1 is MNHEY and CDR2 is SVGAGI. The germline V and J ends were trimmed by 6 bases and 6 bases, with 21 bases remaining between them. Purified naive CD4+ T cells were depleted of CD25+ Tregs. Findings of the study overall: Larger-cohort validation covered only one TCR beta V-J rearrangement. In terms of TCR gene usage, tumor memory CD4+ T cells clustered together with blood and lymph node memory CD4+ cells, as well as with lymph node naive CD4+ cells.

Semi-nested PCR with Nested Universal Primer A followed constant-region reverse priming of full-length variable regions. One entry per CDR3 protein results from TCRdb running MiXCR on the 5' RACE reads. The data contain roughly 55,000 distinct CDR3 sequences, approximately 23% of them seen just once; the ten biggest clones take up about 3%. The sample consisted of tumor-infiltrating naive CD4+ T cells sorted from the breast tumor. Subset given: naive CD4+ T cells, CD4+CD45RA+CD25-. The sequence was obtained from a female donor with breast cancer. The V and J genes are TRBV6-5 and TRBJ2-7; D is unresolved. This CDR3 reads CASSDRPVPGGEQYF. CDR3 sequence (DNA): TGTGCCAGCAGCGACCGTCCGGTGCCGGGCGGCGAGCAGTACTTC.